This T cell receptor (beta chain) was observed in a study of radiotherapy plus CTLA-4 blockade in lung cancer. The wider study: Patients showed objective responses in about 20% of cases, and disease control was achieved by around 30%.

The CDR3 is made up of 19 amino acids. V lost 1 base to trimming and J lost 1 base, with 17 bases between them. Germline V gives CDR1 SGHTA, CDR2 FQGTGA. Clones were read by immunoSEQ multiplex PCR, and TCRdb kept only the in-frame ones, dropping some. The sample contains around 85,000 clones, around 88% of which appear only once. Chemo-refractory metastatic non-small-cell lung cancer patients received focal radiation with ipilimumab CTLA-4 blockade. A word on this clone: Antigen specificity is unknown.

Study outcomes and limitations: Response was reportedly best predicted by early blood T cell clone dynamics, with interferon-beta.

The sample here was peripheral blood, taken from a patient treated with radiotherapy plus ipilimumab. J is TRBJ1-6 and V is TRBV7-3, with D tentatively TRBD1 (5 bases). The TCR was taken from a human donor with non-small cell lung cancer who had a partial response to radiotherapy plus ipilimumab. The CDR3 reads CASSLMRAGRKSYNSPLHF. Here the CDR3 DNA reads TGTGCCAGCAGCTTAATGCGAGCAGGGCGGAAGTCCTATAATTCACCCCTCCACTTT.